The 12 T cell receptor beta chains below were found in one sample sequenced in a study of cytomegalovirus exposure and HLA in healthy donors. PCR employed 60 Vbeta and 13 Jbeta primers. Libraries were prepared by immunoSEQ multiplex PCR; TCRdb keeps only in-frame clonotypes and omits some of them. In total, the table holds 140,000 to 150,000 clones. The source material was PBMCs. These receptor sequences come from a male donor in good health and CMV-seronegative.

The chain carries TRBV11-2 and TRBJ2-3, with 8 bases aligning to TRBD2. CDR1 SGHAT and CDR2 FQNNGV come from the germline V gene. The CDR3 totals 17 residues. Losses at the gene ends were 3 bases for V and 7 bases for J; bases not matched to a gene: 15. CDR3 DNA sequence: TGTGCCAGCAGCTTCCCCGGGGCTAGCGGGCAACCAAATACGCAGTATTTT. This sequence encodes CASSFPGASGQPNTQYF.

The V and J genes are TRBV30 and TRBJ1-3; D remains unclear. Germline CDR1 and CDR2: GTSNPN and SVGIG (reference sequence). This CDR3 is 15 amino acids long. V was shortened by 1 base and J by 0 bases, with 10 bases between the two germline ends. CDR3 region: CAWSGEAFSGNTIYF. CDR3 nucleotide sequence: TGTGCCTGGAGTGGAGAGGCGTTCTCTGGAAACACCATATATTTT.

The V call is TRBV7-9, the J call TRBJ2-7; tentative D call: TRBD2 (6 bases). Per the germline V gene, CDR1 is SEHNR and CDR2 is FQNEAQ (reference sequence). The CDR3 has 15 amino acids. The V end lost 5 bases, the J end lost 0 bases, and 14 bases lay between the germline ends. The CDR3 protein is CASSPTSQGSYEQYF. DNA of the CDR3: TGTGCCAGCAGCCCGACTAGTCAGGGCTCCTACGAGCAGTACTTC.

The V call is TRBV7-9, the J call TRBJ2-1, with D possibly TRBD2 on 6 matching bases. Germline V CDR1 and CDR2: SEHNR, FQNEAQ (reference sequence). The CDR3 consists of 13 residues. The CDR3 DNA reads as TGTGTAGCCAGGCGGGGTAGTTTAAATGAGCAGTTCTTC. Protein: CVARRGSLNEQFF.

V gene TRBV6-1 combines with J gene TRBJ2-7; D remains unclear. Trimming removed 1 base at V and 0 bases at J, with 4 bases between. From germline, CDR1 is MNHNS and CDR2 SASEGT. CDR3 size: 13 residues. In nucleotides, the CDR3 is TGTGCCAGCAGTGAAGGGCACTCCTACGAGCAGTACTTC. Its translation is CASSEGHSYEQYF.

The V gene is TRBV27, the J gene TRBJ2-1; tentative D call: TRBD2 (5 bases). V was clipped by 3 bases and J by 9 bases, with 6 bases between them. CDR3 length: 11 amino acids. From germline, CDR1 is MNHEY and CDR2 SMNVEV (reference sequence). CDR3 DNA: TGTGCCAGCAGTTTCAGCGGTGAGCAGTTCTTC. Translating gives CASSFSGEQFF.

The V and J genes are TRBV4-2 and TRBJ2-5; 12 positions match TRBD2. The CDR3 extends over 17 amino acids. The germline V gene has CDR1 LGHNA and CDR2 YNFKEQ. V was clipped by 0 bases and J by 4 bases; unmatched bases: 6. The CDR3: CASSQDRPSGGAETQYF. The CDR3 coding sequence is TGTGCCAGCAGCCAAGATCGGCCTAGCGGGGGGGCAGAGACCCAGTACTTC.

The chain couples TRBV28 to TRBJ2-1, with 9 nucleotides matching TRBD2. CDR1 and CDR2 (germline): MDHEN, SYDVKM. Unmatched junction bases numbered 4, after V lost 5 bases and J lost 2 bases. This CDR3 contains 15 residues. The CDR3 DNA follows: TGTGCCAGCAGTGGACAGCGGGGGGCCTACAATGAGCAGTTCTTC. It yields the protein CASSGQRGAYNEQFF.

The rearrangement joins TRBV11-2 to TRBJ2-2, with D uncertain. Germline loops: CDR1 SGHAT, CDR2 FQNNGV. CDR3 length equals 11 residues. Deletions cut 3 bases from V and 10 bases from J, with 6 bases between. CDR3 DNA: TGTGCCAGCAGCTTTGGAGAGGAGCTGTTTTTT. Encoded protein: CASSFGEELFF.

The genes are TRBV6-6 and TRBJ2-1; possible D gene TRBD2, 6 bases. The CDR3 loop spans 14 amino acids. Trimming removed 2 bases from V and 5 bases from J, with 10 bases in between. CDR1 and CDR2 (germline): MNHNY, SVGAGI (reference sequence). The CDR3 protein is CASSYGTQNNEQFF. In DNA, the CDR3 is TGTGCCAGCAGTTACGGGACTCAAAACAATGAGCAGTTCTTC.

V usage is TRBV2 and J usage is TRBJ2-3, with a possible D match to TRBD1 (6 bases). V was cut by 4 bases and J by 6 bases, with 8 bases left in between. The length of the CDR3 is 12 residues. CDR1 is SNHLY and CDR2 is FYNNEI in the germline V gene. The CDR3 region has the DNA TGTGCCAGCAGTGGGGACATGGATACGCAGTATTTT. This sequence encodes CASSGDMDTQYF.

This chain uses TRBV9 with TRBJ2-1; TRBD2 agrees at 7 bases. Germline V gives CDR1 SGDLS, CDR2 YYNGEE. The CDR3 consists of 15 residues. Germline trimming cut 4 bases from V and 2 bases from J; bases unmatched to any gene: 6. This chain's CDR3 is CASSPRLAAYNEQFF. DNA for the CDR3: TGTGCCAGCAGCCCACGACTAGCAGCCTACAATGAGCAGTTCTTC.